This T cell receptor (beta chain) was identified during a study of cytomegalovirus exposure and HLA in healthy donors. Study-level background: Samples from HLA-typed donors yielded approximately 80 million unique TCRs in an early data release.

A multiplex PCR was run with 60 Vbeta primers and 13 Jbeta primers. The protocol was immunoSEQ multiplex PCR, while the TCRdb copy is restricted to in-frame clones and leaves out a portion. This sample's table has 190,000 or so clones. Study-level points and caveats: Later examination showed HLA-associated TCR beta chains had greater clonal expansion than equally common others. In a later analysis, specific HLA alleles were associated with over 15,000 TCR beta sequences at a 0.05 false discovery rate. A few CMV-associated chains proved CMV antigen-specific in vitro.

CDR1 and CDR2 from the germline V gene are MNHEY and SVGAGI. V was shortened by 5 bases and J by 1 base, with 11 bases between the two germline ends. The CDR3 runs 14 residues. On this clone itself: What it recognizes is unknown.

This TCR was recovered from a boy between 10 and 17 years old in good health and CMV-seronegative. This sequence joins TRBV6-5 and TRBJ1-1; tentatively, D is TRBD1 (6 bases). Sequenced input: PBMCs. CDR3 DNA sequence: TGTGCCAGCAGTAGGGGGTCAAGGAACACTGAAGCTTTCTTT. It specifies CASSRGSRNTEAFF.